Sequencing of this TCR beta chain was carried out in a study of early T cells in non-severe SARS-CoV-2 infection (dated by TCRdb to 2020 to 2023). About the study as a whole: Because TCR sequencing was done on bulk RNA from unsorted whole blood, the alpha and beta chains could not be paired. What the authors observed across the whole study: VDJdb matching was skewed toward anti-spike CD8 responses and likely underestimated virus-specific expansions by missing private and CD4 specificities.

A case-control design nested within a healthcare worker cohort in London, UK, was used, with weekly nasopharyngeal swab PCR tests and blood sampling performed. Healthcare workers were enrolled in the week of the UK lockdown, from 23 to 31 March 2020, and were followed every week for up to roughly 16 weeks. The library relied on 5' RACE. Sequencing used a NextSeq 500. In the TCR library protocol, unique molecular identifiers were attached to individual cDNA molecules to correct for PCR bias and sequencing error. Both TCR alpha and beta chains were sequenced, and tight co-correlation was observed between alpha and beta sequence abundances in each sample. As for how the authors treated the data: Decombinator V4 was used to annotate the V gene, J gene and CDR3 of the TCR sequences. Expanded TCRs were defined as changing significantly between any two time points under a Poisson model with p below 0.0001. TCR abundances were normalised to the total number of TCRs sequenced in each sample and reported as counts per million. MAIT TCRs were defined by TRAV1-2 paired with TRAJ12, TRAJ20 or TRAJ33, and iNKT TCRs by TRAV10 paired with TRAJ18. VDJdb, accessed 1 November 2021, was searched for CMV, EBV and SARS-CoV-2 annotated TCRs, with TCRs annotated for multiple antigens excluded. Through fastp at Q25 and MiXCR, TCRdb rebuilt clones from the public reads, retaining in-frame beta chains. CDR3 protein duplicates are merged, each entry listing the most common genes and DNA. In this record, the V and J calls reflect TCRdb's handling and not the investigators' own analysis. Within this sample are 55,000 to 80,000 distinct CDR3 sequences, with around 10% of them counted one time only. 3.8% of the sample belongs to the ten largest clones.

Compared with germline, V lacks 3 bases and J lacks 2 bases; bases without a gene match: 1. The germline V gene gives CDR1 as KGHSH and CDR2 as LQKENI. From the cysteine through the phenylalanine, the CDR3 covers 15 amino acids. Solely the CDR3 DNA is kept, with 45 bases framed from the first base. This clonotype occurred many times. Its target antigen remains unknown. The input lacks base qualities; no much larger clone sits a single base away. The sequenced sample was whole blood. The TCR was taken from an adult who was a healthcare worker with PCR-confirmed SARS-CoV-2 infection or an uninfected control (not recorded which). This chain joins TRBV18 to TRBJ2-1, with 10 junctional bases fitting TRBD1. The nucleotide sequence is TGTGCCAGCTCACCGGGACAGGGGACCTACAATGAGCAGTTCTTC. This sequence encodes CASSPGQGTYNEQFF.